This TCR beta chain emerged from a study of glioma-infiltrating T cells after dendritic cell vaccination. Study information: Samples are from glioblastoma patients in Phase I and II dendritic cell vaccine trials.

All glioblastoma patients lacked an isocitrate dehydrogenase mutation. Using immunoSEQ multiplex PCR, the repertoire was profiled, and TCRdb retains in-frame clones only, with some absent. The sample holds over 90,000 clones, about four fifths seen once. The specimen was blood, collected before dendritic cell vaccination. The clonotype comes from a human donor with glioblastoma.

CDR3 nucleotides: TGTGCCAGTAGTATAGGCAGCGATGAGCAGTTCTTC. It yields the protein CASSIGSDEQFF. The chain uses TRBV19 and TRBJ2-1; D gene unclear. From germline, CDR1 is LNHDA and CDR2 SQIVND (reference sequence). V lost 1 base to trimming and J lost 8 bases, with 6 bases between them. The CDR3 is 12 amino acids.